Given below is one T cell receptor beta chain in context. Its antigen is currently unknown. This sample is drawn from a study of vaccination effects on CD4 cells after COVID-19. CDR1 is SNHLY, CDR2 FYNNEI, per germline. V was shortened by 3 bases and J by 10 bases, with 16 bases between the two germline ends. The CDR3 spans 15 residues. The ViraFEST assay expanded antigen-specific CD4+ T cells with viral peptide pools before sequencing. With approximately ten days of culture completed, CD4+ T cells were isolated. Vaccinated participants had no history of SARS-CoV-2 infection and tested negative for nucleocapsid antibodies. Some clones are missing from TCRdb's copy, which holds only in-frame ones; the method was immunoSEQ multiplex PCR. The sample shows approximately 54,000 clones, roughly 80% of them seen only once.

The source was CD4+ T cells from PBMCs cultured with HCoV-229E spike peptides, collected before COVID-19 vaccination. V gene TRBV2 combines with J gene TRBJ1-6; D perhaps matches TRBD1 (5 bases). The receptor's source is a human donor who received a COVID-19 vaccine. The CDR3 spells CASSDEGRYGSPLHF. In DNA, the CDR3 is TGTGCCAGCAGTGATGAGGGGAGGTACGGCTCACCCCTCCACTTT.